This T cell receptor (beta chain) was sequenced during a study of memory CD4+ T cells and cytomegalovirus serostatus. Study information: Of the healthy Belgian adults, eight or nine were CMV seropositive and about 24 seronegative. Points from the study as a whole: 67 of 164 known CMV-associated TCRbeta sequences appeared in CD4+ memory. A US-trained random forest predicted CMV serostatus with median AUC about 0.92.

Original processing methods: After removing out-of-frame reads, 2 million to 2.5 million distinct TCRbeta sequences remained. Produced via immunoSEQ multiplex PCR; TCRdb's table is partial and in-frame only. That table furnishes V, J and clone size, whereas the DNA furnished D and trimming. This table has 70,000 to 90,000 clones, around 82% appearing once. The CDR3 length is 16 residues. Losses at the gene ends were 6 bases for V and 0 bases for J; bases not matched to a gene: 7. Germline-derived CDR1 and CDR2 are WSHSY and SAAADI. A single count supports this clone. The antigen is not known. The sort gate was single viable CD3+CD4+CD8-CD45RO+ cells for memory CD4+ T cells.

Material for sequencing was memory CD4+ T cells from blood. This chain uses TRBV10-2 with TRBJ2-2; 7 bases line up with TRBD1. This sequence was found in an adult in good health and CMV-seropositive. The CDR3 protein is CASRKQGRSNTGELFF. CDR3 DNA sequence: TGCGCCAGCAGGAAACAGGGGCGATCGAACACCGGGGAGCTGTTTTTT.